What follows are 24 T cell receptor beta chains derived from one specimen sequenced in a study of tumor-infiltrating lymphocytes in localized non-small cell lung cancer (dated by TCRdb to about 2021). The library was prepared using the immunoSEQ multiplex PCR assay. TCRdb's version of the immuneACCESS table is confined to in-frame rearrangements and falls short of the full clone set. An unresolved V gene accounts for under half of the shortfall where checked; the remainder is of unknown origin. Present in this sample are over 1,500 clones, 30% to 45% of which were seen just once. The ten biggest clones cover approximately 15% of the sample. The sequencing sample was made of uninvolved lung tissue not adjacent to the tumor. The receptors come from a human donor with non-small cell lung cancer.

This clone turned up a few times. This chain connects TRBV5-1 to TRBJ1-1; D might be TRBD1 (6 bases). This CDR3 has 13 amino acids. Germline CDR1 is SGHRS and CDR2 is YFSETQ. The V end lost 7 bases, the J end lost 4 bases, and 14 bases lay between the germline ends. This CDR3 reads CASQDQGSTEAFF. CDR3 DNA sequence: TGCGCCAGCCAGGATCAGGGGAGCACTGAAGCTTTCTTT. The full variable domain, in which reference TRBV5-1 and TRBJ1-1 provide the parts outside the CDR3, is KAGVTQTPRYLIKTRGQQVTLSCSPISGHRSVSWYQQTPGQGLQFLFEYFSETQRNKGNFPGRFSGRQFSNSRSEMNVSTLELGDSALYLCASQDQGSTEAFFGQGTRLTVV.

By sample fraction, this clone is large. This chain uses TRBV5-1 with TRBJ2-7; 9 bases match TRBD2. The CDR3 is 17 amino acids. Trimming at V came to 4 bases and at J to 0 bases, leaving 11 bases not matched to a gene. The germline CDR1 and CDR2 sequences are SGHRS and YFSETQ. This CDR3 is CASSAKRGAESSYEQYF. The CDR3 DNA follows: TGCGCCAGCAGCGCAAAGCGGGGGGCAGAGAGCTCCTACGAGCAGTACTTC.

The chain employs TRBV4-1 and TRBJ1-1, with D tentatively TRBD1 (6 bases). Per germline, CDR1 MGHRA and CDR2 YSYEKL. Trimming took 1 base from V and 3 from J, leaving 9 bases between them. This CDR3 spans 14 amino acids. The CDR3 DNA reads as TGCGCCAGCAGCCAAGTGGACAGAGACACTGAAGCTTTCTTT. This encodes CASSQVDRDTEAFF.

Judged by abundance, this clone is large. This chain connects TRBV7-9 to TRBJ1-6, with D unclear. This CDR3 comprises 14 residues. V was cut by 7 bases and J by 6 bases, with 13 bases left in between. Per the germline V gene, CDR1 is SEHNR and CDR2 is FQNEAQ (reference sequence). DNA of the CDR3: TGTGCCAGCACCATCGGCAGGAGTAATTCACCCCTCCACTTT. Its protein product is CASTIGRSNSPLHF.

The V call is TRBV6-1, the J call TRBJ2-3; 9 bases fit TRBD1. After removal of 10 bases from V and 1 base from J, the junction contained 3 bases not matched to a gene. The CDR3 has 13 residues. Germline-derived CDR1 and CDR2 are MNHNS and SASEGT. The DNA for the CDR3 is TGTGCCAACAGGGGGCAAGGCACAGATACGCAGTATTTT. Protein product: CANRGQGTDTQYF.

This clone came up a few times. This rearrangement joins TRBV19 to TRBJ1-1, with unresolved D. Trimming left V 4 bases short and J 1 base short, with 7 bases between. The CDR3 extends over 13 amino acids. The V gene's germline CDR1 is LNHDA and CDR2 SQIVND (reference sequence). The CDR3 DNA is TGTGCCAGTAGTACTGACTGGAACACTGAAGCTTTCTTT. This codes for CASSTDWNTEAFF.

This clone rates as large. The J gene is TRBJ1-1, the V gene TRBV2; tentative D call: TRBD1 (6 bases). The CDR3 contains 12 residues. Germline lookup yields CDR1 SNHLY and CDR2 FYNNEI. Trimming removed 5 bases at V and 5 bases at J, with 9 bases between. The CDR3 loop is CASSTGRTEAFF. The CDR3 DNA reads as TGTGCCAGCAGTACAGGGAGGACTGAAGCTTTCTTT.

V usage is TRBV5-1 and J usage is TRBJ1-6, with D perhaps matching TRBD1 (5 bases). CDR3 length equals 15 residues. Trimming left V 1 base short and J 10 bases short, with 15 bases between. Germline values: CDR1 SGHRS, CDR2 YFSETQ. The CDR3 sequence: CASSLSGRPESPLHF. Written as DNA, the CDR3 is TGCGCCAGCAGCTTGTCGGGACGGCCGGAATCACCCCTCCACTTT.

This clone came up a few times. The chain has TRBV4-3 and TRBJ1-2; D is possibly TRBD1 (6 bases). CDR1 LGHNA and CDR2 YSLEER come from the germline V gene. This CDR3 is built from 16 residues. Trimming pared 4 bases from V and 6 bases from J, leaving 21 bases between. CDR3 nucleotide sequence: TGCGCCAGCAGCCGAAGAAGCTGGACAGAGGGAGATGGCTACACCTTC. This encodes CASSRRSWTEGDGYTF.

The chain links TRBV10-3 to TRBJ2-1; D remains ambiguous. Germline V gene data show CDR1 as ENHRY and CDR2 as SYGVKD. This CDR3 spans 15 amino acids. The V and J ends lost 4 bases and 0 bases respectively, with 10 bases between them. Here the CDR3 reads CAISVSEYSYNEQFF. The CDR3 DNA is TGTGCCATCAGTGTGAGCGAATACTCCTACAATGAGCAGTTCTTC.

This chain uses TRBV29-1 with TRBJ2-1; D possibly matches TRBD1 or TRBD2 (5 bases each). Germline CDR1 is SQVTM and CDR2 is ANQGSEA. V lost 7 bases and J 5 bases, leaving 12 bases between the germline ends. The CDR3 has 12 amino acids. The chain's CDR3 is CSAWDGHNEQFF. As DNA, the CDR3 is TGCAGCGCCTGGGACGGTCACAATGAGCAGTTCTTC.

This clone was detected a few times. The gene calls are TRBV7-2 and TRBJ1-4; 9 positions match TRBD1. Germline lookup yields CDR1 SGHTA and CDR2 FQGNSA. V lost 3 bases and J lost 8; bases outside the gene matches: 4. This CDR3 has 14 amino acids. This CDR3 reads CASSFTGGGEKLFF. In DNA form, the CDR3 reads TGTGCCAGCAGCTTCACAGGGGGCGGCGAAAAACTGTTTTTT.

This clone was counted a few times. This chain joins TRBV19 and TRBJ1-6; weak D call: TRBD1 (5 bases). From germline, CDR1 is LNHDA and CDR2 SQIVND (reference sequence). Trimming took off 5 bases at V and 8 bases at J, with 7 bases between the two ends. The CDR3 has 12 residues. The CDR3 DNA sequence: TGTGCCAGTAGTGCCAGGGATTCACCCCTCCACTTT. This translates into CASSARDSPLHF. Looking up the rest from reference TRBV19 and TRBJ1-6 gives the full variable domain: DGGITQSPKYLFRKEGQNVTLSCEQNLNHDAMYWYRQDPGQGLRLIYYSQIVNDFQKGDIAEGYSVSREKKESFPLTVTSAQKNPTAFYLCASSARDSPLHFGNGTRLTVT.

V usage is TRBV30 and J usage is TRBJ2-1; no clear D. Trimming left V 0 bases short and J 0 bases short, with 9 bases between. Germline CDR1 GTSNPN, CDR2 SVGIG (reference sequence). The CDR3 consists of 15 residues. Here the CDR3 DNA reads TGTGCCTGGAGTGTAAGGGCAGCCTCCTACAATGAGCAGTTCTTC. Protein product: CAWSVRAASYNEQFF.

This clone was seen just once. The V call is TRBV29-1, the J call TRBJ1-1; D possibly corresponds to TRBD1 (5 bases). There are 12 residues in the CDR3. The V end lost 5 bases, the J end lost 4 bases, and 11 bases lay between the germline ends. Germline CDR1 reads SQVTM; CDR2 reads ANQGSEA. As DNA, the CDR3 is TGCAGCGTTTACCAGGGTGGCACTGAAGCTTTCTTT. Translation gives CSVYQGGTEAFF.

This rearrangement joins TRBV7-6 to TRBJ1-1; D is perhaps TRBD1 (5 bases). This CDR3 is 13 amino acids long. Germline lookup yields CDR1 SGHVS and CDR2 FNYEAQ. Trimming left V 6 bases short and J 2 bases short, with 10 bases between. CDR3 amino acids: CASSLDSNTEAFF. CDR3 in DNA: TGTGCCAGCAGTCTAGACAGTAACACTGAAGCTTTCTTT.

The chain couples TRBV10-3 to TRBJ1-5, with 8 bases that match TRBD1. Trimming removed 7 bases from V and 6 bases from J; junction bases left unmatched: 5. CDR3 size: 13 residues. Looked up from germline, CDR1 is ENHRY and CDR2 is SYGVKD. The CDR3 sequence is CAITGGQGQPQHF. In DNA form, the CDR3 reads TGTGCCATCACAGGGGGCCAAGGTCAGCCCCAGCATTTT.

The V gene is TRBV29-1, the J gene TRBJ1-4; 10 bases match TRBD1. V shed 5 bases and J 7 bases; nucleotides not matched to a gene: 4. This CDR3 has 13 residues. In germline, CDR1 is SQVTM, CDR2 ANQGSEA. Here the CDR3 DNA reads TGCAGCGTTTTCGGGACAGGGGCTGAAAAACTGTTTTTT. Its translation: CSVFGTGAEKLFF.

This clone was recorded a few times. This chain joins TRBV7-2 and TRBJ2-3; 11 nucleotides agree with TRBD2. V was pared by 7 bases and J by 0 bases, with 3 bases of the junction left unmatched. This CDR3 has 15 residues. CDR1 is SGHTA, CDR2 FQGNSA, per germline. The chain's CDR3 is CASKRTSGSTDTQYF. The CDR3 DNA is TGTGCCAGCAAGCGGACTAGCGGGAGCACAGATACGCAGTATTTT.

The rearrangement joins TRBV6-5 to TRBJ1-5, with TRBD1 identical over 7 bases. The CDR3 has 14 amino acids. J gave up 4 bases and V 3 bases, and 3 bases lay outside the gene matches. Germline V gene sequence: CDR1 MNHEY, CDR2 SVGAGI. In DNA, the CDR3 is TGTGCCAGCAGTTATTGGGGACAGAATCAGCCCCAGCATTTT. As protein: CASSYWGQNQPQHF.

This clone was seen a single time. CDR3 sequence reads: CASSQGGWKETQYF. CDR3 DNA: TGTGCCAGCAGCCAAGGAGGTTGGAAAGAGACCCAGTACTTC. The rearrangement uses TRBV4-2 and TRBJ2-5, with D unclear. V lost 1 base to trimming and J lost 3 bases, with 9 bases between them. The CDR3 has 14 residues. The germline gives CDR1 LGHNA, CDR2 YNFKEQ.

This clone showed up just a few times. This chain connects TRBV30 to TRBJ1-1; D remains unclear. The CDR3 has 12 amino acids. Germline CDR1 reads GTSNPN; CDR2 reads SVGIG (reference sequence). V gave up 3 bases and J gave up 4 bases, with 9 bases separating them. CDR3 bases: TGTGCCTGGAGGGGTCGGCCCACTGAAGCTTTCTTT. Translated: CAWRGRPTEAFF.

The chain combines TRBV4-1 with TRBJ1-6, with 8 bases that match TRBD1. Germline assignment: CDR1 MGHRA and CDR2 YSYEKL. Germline trimming cut 0 bases from V and 7 bases from J; bases unmatched to any gene: 2. The CDR3 runs to 15 residues. Here the CDR3 reads CASSQDGQGNSPLHF. In DNA form, the CDR3 reads TGCGCCAGCAGCCAAGATGGACAGGGAAATTCACCCCTCCACTTT.

This clone has more than one count but fewer than ten. This chain uses TRBV25-1 with TRBJ2-2; the D is unclear. This CDR3 comprises 15 residues. CDR1 and CDR2 (germline): MGHDK, SYGVNS. V gave up 7 bases and J gave up 1 base, with 13 bases separating them. CDR3 protein: CASTKAGGNTGELFF. In nucleotides, the CDR3 is TGTGCCAGCACTAAAGCTGGCGGGAACACCGGGGAGCTGTTTTTT.